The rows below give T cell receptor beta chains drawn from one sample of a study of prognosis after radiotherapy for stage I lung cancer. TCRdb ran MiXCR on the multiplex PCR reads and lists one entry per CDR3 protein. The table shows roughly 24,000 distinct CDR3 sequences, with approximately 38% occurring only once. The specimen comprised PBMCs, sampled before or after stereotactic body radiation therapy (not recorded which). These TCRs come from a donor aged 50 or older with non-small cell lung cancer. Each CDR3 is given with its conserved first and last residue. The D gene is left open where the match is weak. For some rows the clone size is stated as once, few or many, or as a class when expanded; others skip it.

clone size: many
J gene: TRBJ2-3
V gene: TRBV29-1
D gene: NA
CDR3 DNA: TGCAGCGTTGTTGAGGGAGGTGATACGCAGTATTTT
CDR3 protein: CSVVEGGDTQYF

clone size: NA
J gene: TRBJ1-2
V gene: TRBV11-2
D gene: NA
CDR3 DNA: TGTGCCAGCAGCTCCATCACAGTCTATGGCTACACCTTC
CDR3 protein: CASSSITVYGYTF

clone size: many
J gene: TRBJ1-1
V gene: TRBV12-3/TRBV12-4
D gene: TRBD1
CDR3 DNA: TGTGCCAGCAGCCCAACAGGGGGAAACACTGAAGCTTTCTTT
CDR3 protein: CASSPTGGNTEAFF

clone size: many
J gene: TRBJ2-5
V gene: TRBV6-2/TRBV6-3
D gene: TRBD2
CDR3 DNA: TGTGCCAGCAGACGCCGTCTAGCGGGAAAATCAGAGACCCAGTACTTC
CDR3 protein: CASRRRLAGKSETQYF

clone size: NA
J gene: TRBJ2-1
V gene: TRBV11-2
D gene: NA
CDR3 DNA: TGTGCCAGCAGCTCTCCGGGGGCGGGAGTTGCCAATGAGCAGTTCTTC
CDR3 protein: CASSSPGAGVANEQFF

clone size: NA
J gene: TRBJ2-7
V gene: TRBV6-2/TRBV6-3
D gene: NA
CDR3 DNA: TGTGCCAGCAGGCCCTCAGGGCCCTACGAGCAGTACTTC
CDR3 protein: CASRPSGPYEQYF

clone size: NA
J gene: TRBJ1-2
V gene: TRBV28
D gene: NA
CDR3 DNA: TGTGCCAGCAGTTCCGACCGCCTGAAGGCGCTCGCCTACACCTTC
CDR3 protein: CASSSDRLKALAYTF

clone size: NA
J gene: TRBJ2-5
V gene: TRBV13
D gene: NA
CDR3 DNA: TGTGCCAGCTCGGGGCTCTTAAAAGAGACCCATTACTTC
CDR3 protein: CASSGLLKETHYF

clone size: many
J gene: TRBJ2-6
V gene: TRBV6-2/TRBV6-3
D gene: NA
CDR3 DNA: TGTGCCAGCACTGATGGGGACTCTGGGGCCAACGTCCTGACTTTC
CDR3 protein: CASTDGDSGANVLTF

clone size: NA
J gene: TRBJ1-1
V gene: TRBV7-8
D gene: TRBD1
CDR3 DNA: TGCGCCAGCAGCCAAGGACAGGGGCAGAACACTGAAGCTTTCTTT
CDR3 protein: CASSQGQGQNTEAFF

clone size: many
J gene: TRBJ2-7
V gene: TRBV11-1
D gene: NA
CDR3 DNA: TGTGCCAGCGGGGTCGGCTACGAGCAGTACTTC
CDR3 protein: CASGVGYEQYF

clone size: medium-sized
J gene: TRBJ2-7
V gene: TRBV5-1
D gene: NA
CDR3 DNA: TGCGCCAGCAGCTTGGACGGGGTTGAGCAGTACTTC
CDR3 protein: CASSLDGVEQYF

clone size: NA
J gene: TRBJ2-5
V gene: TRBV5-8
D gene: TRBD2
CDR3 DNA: TGTGCCAGCATCTTCTTGGGGGTCGGGGGGGAAGAGACCCAGTACTTC
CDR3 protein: CASIFLGVGGEETQYF

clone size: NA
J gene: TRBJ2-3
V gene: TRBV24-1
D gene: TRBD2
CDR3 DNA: TGTGCCACCAGTGACACCGGCGAGGCGGGGGTCGTGCCAGATACGAAGTATTTT
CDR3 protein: CATSDTGEAGVVPDTKYF

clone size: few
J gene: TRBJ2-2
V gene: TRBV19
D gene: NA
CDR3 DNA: TGTGCCAGTAGTCCCCGCACCGGAGCCGGGGAGCTGTTTTTT
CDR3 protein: CASSPRTGAGELFF

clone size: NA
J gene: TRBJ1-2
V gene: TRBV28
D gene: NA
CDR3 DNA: TGTGCCAGCAGTTTATTTGGGTTAGCTAACTATGGCTACACCTTC
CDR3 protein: CASSLFGLANYGYTF

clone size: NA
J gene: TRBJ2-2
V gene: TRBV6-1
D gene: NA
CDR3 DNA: TGTGCCAGCAGGAGATACGGGACGACGAACACCGGGGAGCTGTTTTTT
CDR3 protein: CASRRYGTTNTGELFF

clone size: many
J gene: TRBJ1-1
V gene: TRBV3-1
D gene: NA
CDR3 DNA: TGTGCCAGCAGCTACCGGGACATAAAGTCTGAAGCTTTCTTT
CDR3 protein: CASSYRDIKSEAFF

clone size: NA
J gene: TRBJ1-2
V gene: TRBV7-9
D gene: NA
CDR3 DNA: TGTGCCAGCAGCTTGACAGTGCCTAACTATGGCTACACCTTC
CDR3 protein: CASSLTVPNYGYTF

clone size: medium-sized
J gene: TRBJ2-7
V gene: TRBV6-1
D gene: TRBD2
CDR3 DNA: TGTGCCAGCAGTGAGCAGGGCGGGGGGGCTGAAGAGCAGTACTTC
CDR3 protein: CASSEQGGGAEEQYF

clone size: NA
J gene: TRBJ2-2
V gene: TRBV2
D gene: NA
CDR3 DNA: TGTGCCGGATCTTCTGTGGTGGAAACCGGGGAGCTGTTTTTT
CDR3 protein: CAGSSVVETGELFF

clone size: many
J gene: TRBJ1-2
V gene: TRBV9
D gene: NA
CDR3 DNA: TGTGCCAGCAGCCTTAGGGGCTATGGCTACACCTTC
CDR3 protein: CASSLRGYGYTF

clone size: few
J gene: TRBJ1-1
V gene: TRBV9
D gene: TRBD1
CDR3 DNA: TGTGCCAGCAGCGAAGGGGGGACAGGGGGCGTTACTGAAGCTTTCTTT
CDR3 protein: CASSEGGTGGVTEAFF

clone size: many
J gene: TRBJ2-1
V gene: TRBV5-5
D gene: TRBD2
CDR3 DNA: TGTGCCAGCAGCTTGCCCCGCGGGACTAGCGGGAGAAATGAGCAGTTCTTC
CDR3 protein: CASSLPRGTSGRNEQFF

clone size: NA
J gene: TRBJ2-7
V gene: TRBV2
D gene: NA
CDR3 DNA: TGTGCCAGCAGCGTGACAAGTACCTACGAGCAGTACTTC
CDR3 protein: CASSVTSTYEQYF

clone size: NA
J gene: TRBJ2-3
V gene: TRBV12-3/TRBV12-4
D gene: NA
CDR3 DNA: TGTGCCAGCAGTGTTTGGGAGGATACGCAGTATTTT
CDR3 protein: CASSVWEDTQYF

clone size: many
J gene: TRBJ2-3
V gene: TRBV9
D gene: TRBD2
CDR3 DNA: TGTGCCAGCAGCGTAGGGGCTAGCGGGAGTCGGGATACGCAGTATTTT
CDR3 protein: CASSVGASGSRDTQYF

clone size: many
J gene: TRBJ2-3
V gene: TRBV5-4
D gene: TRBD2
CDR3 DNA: TGTGCCAGCAGCTTGGGGACGGGGGGGCGGGTGGATACGCAGTATTTT
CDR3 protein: CASSLGTGGRVDTQYF

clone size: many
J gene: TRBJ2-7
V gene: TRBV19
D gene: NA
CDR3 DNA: TGTGCCAGTAGTAACCCCTGGGGTGGAGAGCAGTACTTC
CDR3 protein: CASSNPWGGEQYF

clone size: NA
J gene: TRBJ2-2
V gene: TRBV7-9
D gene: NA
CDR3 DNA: TGTGCCAGCAGCTTCGGGGTGTCGAACACCGGGGAGCTGTTTTTT
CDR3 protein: CASSFGVSNTGELFF

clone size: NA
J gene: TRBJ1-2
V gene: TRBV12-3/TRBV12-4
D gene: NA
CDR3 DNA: TGTGCCAGCGAGGGGCCTAACTATGGCTACACCTTC
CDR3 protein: CASEGPNYGYTF

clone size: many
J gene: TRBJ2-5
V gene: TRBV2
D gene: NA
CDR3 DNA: TGTGCCAGCAGTGGAGCAGGGGGGGACCAGTACTTC
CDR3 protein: CASSGAGGDQYF

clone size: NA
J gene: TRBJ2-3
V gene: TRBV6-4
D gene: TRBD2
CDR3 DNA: TGTGCCAGCAGTCGGGTAGCGGGGGCAGGAGGTACGCAGTATTTT
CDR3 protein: CASSRVAGAGGTQYF

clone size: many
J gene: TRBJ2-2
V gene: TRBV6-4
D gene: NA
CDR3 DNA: TGTGCCAGCAGGGAGGGGGGGCCGGACACCGGGGAGCTGTTTTTT
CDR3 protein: CASREGGPDTGELFF

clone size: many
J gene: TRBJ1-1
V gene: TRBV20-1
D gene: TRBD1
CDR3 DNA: TGCAGTGCTCCCCCTGTGGGAGGGACAGTTTGGACTGAAGCTTTCTTT
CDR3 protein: CSAPPVGGTVWTEAFF

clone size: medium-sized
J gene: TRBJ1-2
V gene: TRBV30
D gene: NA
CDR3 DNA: TGTGCCTGGAGTGCGACAGATATTTATGGCTACACCTTC
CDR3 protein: CAWSATDIYGYTF

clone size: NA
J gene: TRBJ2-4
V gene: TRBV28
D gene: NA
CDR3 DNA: TGTGCCAGCAGCCGAATCGACAGGGAGGGGGGGGACATTCAGTACTTC
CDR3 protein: CASSRIDREGGDIQYF

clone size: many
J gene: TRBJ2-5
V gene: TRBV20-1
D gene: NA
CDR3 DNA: TGCAGTGCTAGAGACGTAGCCCCCGATGGTGGGACCCAGTACTTC
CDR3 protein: CSARDVAPDGGTQYF

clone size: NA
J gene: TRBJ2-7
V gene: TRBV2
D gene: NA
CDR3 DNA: TGTGCCAGCAGTTGGCACGGTGCGTACTTC
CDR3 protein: CASSWHGAYF

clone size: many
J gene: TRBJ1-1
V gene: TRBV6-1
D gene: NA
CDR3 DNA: TGTGCCAGCAGGGGACATGTGAACACTGAAGCTTTCTTT
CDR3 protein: CASRGHVNTEAFF

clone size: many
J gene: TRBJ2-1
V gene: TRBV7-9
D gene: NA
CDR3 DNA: TGTGCCAGCAGCTTGACAGGCGTTTCACTCAATGAGCAGTTCTTC
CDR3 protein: CASSLTGVSLNEQFF

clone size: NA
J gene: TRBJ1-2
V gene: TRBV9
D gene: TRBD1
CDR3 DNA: TGTGCCAGCAGCGTAGTAGCGACAGGGTATGGCTACACCTTC
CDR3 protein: CASSVVATGYGYTF

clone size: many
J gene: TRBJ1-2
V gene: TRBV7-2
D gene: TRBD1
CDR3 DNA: TGTGCCAGCAGCTTACAATCGGACCGGACAGGGGATGGCTACACCTTC
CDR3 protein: CASSLQSDRTGDGYTF

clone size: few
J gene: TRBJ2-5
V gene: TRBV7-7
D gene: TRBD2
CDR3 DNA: TGTGCTAACAGCGGGGGACTCCATAAGGCCCAGTACTTC
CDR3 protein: CANSGGLHKAQYF

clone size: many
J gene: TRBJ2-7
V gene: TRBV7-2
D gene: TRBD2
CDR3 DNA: TGTGCCACTAGCGGGCCCTACGAGCAGTACTTC
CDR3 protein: CATSGPYEQYF

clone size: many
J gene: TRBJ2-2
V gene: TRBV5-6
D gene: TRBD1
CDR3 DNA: TGTGCCAGCAGCCAGGGGGCGCCCACCGGGGAGCTGTTTTTT
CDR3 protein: CASSQGAPTGELFF

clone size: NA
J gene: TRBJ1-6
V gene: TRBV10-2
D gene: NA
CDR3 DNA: TGCGCCAGCAGGCCCGGAGGGCAGGGTAATTCACCCCTCCACTTT
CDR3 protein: CASRPGGQGNSPLHF

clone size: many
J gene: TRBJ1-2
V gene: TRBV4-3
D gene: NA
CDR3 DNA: TGCGCCAGCAGCCAAGAGTGGAGGTCTGGCTACACCTTC
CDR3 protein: CASSQEWRSGYTF

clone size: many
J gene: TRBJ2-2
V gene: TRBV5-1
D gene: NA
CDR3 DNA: TGCGCCAGCAGCTTGGGATTTCAGAACACCGGGGAGCTGTTTTTT
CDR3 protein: CASSLGFQNTGELFF

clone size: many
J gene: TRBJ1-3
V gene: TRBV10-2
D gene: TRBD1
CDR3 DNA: TGCGCCAGCAGCTCCCTTAGACAGGGGGCTGGAAACACCATATATTTT
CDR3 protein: CASSSLRQGAGNTIYF

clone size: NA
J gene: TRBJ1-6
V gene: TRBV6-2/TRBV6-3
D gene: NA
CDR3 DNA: TGTGCCAGCAGTTACCATCCGTTTTCCTATAATTCACCCCTCCACTTT
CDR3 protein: CASSYHPFSYNSPLHF

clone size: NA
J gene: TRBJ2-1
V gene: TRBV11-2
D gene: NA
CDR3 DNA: TGTGCCAGCAGCTTAGTTCGAGGTGAGCAGTTCTTC
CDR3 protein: CASSLVRGEQFF

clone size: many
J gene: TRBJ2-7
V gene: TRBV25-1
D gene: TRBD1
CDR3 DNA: TGTGCCAGCAGTGACCCCCCGGGACAGGGGGCTGACGAGCAGTACTTC
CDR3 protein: CASSDPPGQGADEQYF

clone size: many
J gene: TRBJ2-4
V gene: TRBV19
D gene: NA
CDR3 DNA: TGTGCCAGTAGTCCGAGCGGGTGGGCCAAAAACATTCAGTACTTC
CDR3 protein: CASSPSGWAKNIQYF